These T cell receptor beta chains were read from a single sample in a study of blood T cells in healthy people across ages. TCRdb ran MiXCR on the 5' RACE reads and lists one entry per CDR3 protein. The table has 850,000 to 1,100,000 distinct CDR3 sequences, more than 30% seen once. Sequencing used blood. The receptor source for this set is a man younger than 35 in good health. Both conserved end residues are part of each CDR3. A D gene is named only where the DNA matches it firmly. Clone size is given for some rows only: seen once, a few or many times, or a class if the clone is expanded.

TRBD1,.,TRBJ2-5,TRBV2,CAGTGGPKTQYF,TGTGCCGGCACAGGGGGCCCAAAGACCCAGTACTTC
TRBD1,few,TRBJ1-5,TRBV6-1,CASRAGGIDQPQHF,TGTGCCAGCAGGGCAGGGGGCATCGATCAGCCCCAGCATTTT
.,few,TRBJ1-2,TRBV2,CASVGPERHNYGYTF,TGTGCCAGCGTAGGTCCGGAACGGCATAACTATGGCTACACCTTC
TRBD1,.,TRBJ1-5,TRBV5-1,CASSTGTGGYQPQHF,TGCGCCAGCAGCACCGGGACAGGGGGATATCAGCCCCAGCATTTT
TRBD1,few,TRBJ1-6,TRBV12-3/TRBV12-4,CASSRTGVNSPLHF,TGTGCCAGCAGTAGGACAGGGGTCAATTCACCCCTCCACTTT
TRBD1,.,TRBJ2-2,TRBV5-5,CASRATGGPNTGELFF,TGTGCCAGCAGGGCCACAGGGGGTCCGAACACCGGGGAGCTGTTTTTT
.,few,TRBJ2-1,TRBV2,CARRSTSEQFF,TGTGCCCGCCGCTCAACTAGTGAGCAGTTCTTC
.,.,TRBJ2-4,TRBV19,CASRKAGGNIQYF,TGTGCCAGTAGGAAGGCAGGAGGGAACATTCAGTACTTC
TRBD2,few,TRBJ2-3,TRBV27,CASSSYDGLASTDTQYF,TGTGCCAGCAGCTCCTACGATGGACTAGCTAGCACAGATACGCAGTATTTT
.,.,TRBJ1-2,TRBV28,CASSLGPETVYGYTF,TGTGCCAGCAGTTTGGGCCCCGAGACCGTCTATGGCTACACCTTC
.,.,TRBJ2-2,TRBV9,CASSVTSTGELFF,TGTGCCAGCAGCGTCACAAGCACCGGGGAGCTGTTTTTT
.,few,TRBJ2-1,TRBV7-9,CASSGDPSYNEQFF,TGTGCCAGCAGTGGGGACCCATCCTACAATGAGCAGTTCTTC
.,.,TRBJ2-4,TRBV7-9,CASSLASGQYF,TGTGCCAGCAGCTTAGCGTCCGGGCAGTACTTC
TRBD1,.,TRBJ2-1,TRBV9,CASSVGSGTGDFYNEQFF,TGTGCCAGCAGCGTAGGCTCCGGGACAGGGGATTTCTACAATGAGCAGTTCTTC
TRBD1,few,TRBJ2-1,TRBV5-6,CASSLWDRQWTSEQFF,TGTGCCAGCAGCCTGTGGGACAGGCAATGGACGAGTGAGCAGTTCTTC
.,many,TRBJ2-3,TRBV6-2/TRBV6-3,CASSYSTSTDTQYF,TGTGCCAGCAGTTACTCGACTAGCACAGATACGCAGTATTTT
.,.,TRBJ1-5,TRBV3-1,CASSQEVRAQPQHF,TGTGCCAGCAGCCAAGAGGTCAGGGCTCAGCCCCAGCATTTT
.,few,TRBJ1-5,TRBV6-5,CASSYSSETQPQHF,TGTGCCAGCAGTTACTCCTCCGAAACTCAGCCCCAGCATTTT
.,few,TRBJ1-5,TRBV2,CASSEGGGWIRNQPQHF,TGTGCCAGCAGTGAAGGAGGAGGGTGGATTCGCAATCAGCCCCAGCATTTT
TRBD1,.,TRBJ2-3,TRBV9,CASSSYPIQGRNTDTQYF,TGTGCCAGCAGCTCTTACCCCATACAGGGGCGAAACACAGATACGCAGTATTTT
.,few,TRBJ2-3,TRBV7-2,CASSLKENPQYF,TGTGCCAGCAGCTTAAAGGAGAACCCCCAGTATTTT
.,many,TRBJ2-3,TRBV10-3,CAISDPDFDTQYF,TGTGCCATCAGTGACCCGGACTTCGATACGCAGTATTTT
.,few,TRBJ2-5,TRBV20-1,CSAREGNEQYF,TGCAGTGCTAGAGAGGGCAATGAGCAGTACTTC
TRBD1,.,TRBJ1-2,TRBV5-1,CASSSPGTDSGYTF,TGCGCCAGCAGCTCGCCCGGGACAGACAGTGGCTACACCTTC
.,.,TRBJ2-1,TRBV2,CASSEAIGGVNNEQFF,TGTGCCAGCAGTGAAGCGATCGGGGGCGTAAACAATGAGCAGTTCTTC
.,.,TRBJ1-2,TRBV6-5,CASRRTASNCGYTF,TGTGCCAGCAGGCGGACAGCCTCTAACTGTGGCTACACCTTC
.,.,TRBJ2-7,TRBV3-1,CASSQGRDGYYNEQYF,TGTGCCAGCAGCCAAGGGAGGGACGGTTACTACAATGAGCAGTACTTC